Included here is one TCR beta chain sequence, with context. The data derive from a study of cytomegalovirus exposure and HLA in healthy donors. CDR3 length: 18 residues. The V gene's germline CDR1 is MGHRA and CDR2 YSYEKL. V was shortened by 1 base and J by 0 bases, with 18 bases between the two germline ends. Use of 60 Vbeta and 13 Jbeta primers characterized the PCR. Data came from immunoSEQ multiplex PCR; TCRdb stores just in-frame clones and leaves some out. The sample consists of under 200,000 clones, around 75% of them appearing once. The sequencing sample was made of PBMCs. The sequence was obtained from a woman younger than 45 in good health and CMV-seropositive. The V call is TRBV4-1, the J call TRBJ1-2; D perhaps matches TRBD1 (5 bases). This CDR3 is CASSQVPAGGISNYGYTF. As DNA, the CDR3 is TGCGCCAGCAGCCAAGTTCCCGCCGGGGGGATATCTAACTATGGCTACACCTTC.